The clone carrying this T cell receptor beta chain appeared a few times. Antigen specificity is unknown. This sample was taken from a study of T-cell memory formation after mild COVID-19. Study context: TCR clusters showed largely donor specificity.

TCRdb re-derived calls from the 5' RACE reads in MiXCR, one entry per CDR3 protein. The sample has 450,000 to 700,000 distinct CDR3 sequences, around 17% seen once. Germline CDR1 reads SGHKS; CDR2 reads YYEKEE (reference sequence). The CDR3 is 15 residues long. Trimming left V 0 bases short and J 3 bases short, with 13 bases between. Study-level findings and limits: Clones contracting across day 15 to 85 had a balanced CD4/CD8 profile; later expanding clones leaned CD4+. Detection of some responders pre-infection suggested pre-existing cross-reactive memory T cells participated.

The sequence was obtained from an adult woman who had mild COVID-19 (a few samples of this study predate the infection). Cell type and time point are not known. The chain recombines TRBV5-5 with TRBJ2-7; no definite D call. Sequencing input: PBMCs or a T cell subset sorted from them (not recorded which). CDR3 nucleotide sequence: TGTGCCAGCAGCTTGGGGGCCGGAGTAAACTACGAGCAGTACTTC. Translation: CASSLGAGVNYEQYF. Full variable domain (outside the CDR3, taken from reference TRBV5-5 and TRBJ2-7): DAGVTQSPTHLIKTRGQQVTLRCSPISGHKSVSWYQQVLGQGPQFIFQYYEKEERGRGNFPDRFSARQFPNYSSELNVNALLLGDSALYLCASSLGAGVNYEQYFGPGTRLTVT.